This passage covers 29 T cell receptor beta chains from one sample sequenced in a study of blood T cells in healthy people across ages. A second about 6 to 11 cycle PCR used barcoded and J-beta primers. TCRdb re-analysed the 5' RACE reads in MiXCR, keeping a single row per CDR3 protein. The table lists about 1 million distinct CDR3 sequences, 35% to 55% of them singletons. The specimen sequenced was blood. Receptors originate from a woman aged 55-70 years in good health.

Here the CDR3 reads CATETEVTDTQYF. In DNA form, the CDR3 reads TGTGCCACCGAGACAGAGGTCACAGATACGCAGTATTTT. The chain has TRBV2 and TRBJ2-3; possibly TRBD1 for D (5 bases). The CDR3 is 13 amino acids. Germline V gene data show CDR1 as SNHLY and CDR2 as FYNNEI. The ends were cut back, 10 bases at V and 2 bases at J, with 13 bases in the middle. Full variable domain (outside the CDR3, taken from reference TRBV2 and TRBJ2-3): EPEVTQTPSHQVTQMGQEVILRCVPISNHLYFYWYRQILGQKVEFLVSFYNNEISEKSEIFDDQFSVERPDGSNFTLKIRSTKLEDSAMYFCATETEVTDTQYFGPGTRLTVL.

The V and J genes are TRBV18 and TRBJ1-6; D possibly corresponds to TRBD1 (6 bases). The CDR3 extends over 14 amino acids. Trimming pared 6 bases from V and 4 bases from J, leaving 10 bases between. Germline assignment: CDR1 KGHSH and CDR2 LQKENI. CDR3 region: CASSMDSYNSPLHF. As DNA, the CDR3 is TGTGCCAGCTCCATGGACAGTTATAATTCACCCCTCCACTTT.

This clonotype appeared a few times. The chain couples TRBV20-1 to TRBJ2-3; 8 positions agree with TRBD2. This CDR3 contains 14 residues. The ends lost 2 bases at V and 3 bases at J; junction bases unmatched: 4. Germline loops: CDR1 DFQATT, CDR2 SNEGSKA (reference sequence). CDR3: CSARIPSGTDTQYF. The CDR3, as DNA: TGCAGTGCTAGAATTCCTAGCGGGACAGATACGCAGTATTTT.

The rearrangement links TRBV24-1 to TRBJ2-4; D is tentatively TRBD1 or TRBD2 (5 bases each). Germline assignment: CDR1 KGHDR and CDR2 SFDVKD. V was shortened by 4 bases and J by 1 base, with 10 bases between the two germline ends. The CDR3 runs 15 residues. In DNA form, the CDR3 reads TGTGCCACCAGTGAGGGGGAACTCGCCAAAAACATTCAGTACTTC. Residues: CATSEGELAKNIQYF.

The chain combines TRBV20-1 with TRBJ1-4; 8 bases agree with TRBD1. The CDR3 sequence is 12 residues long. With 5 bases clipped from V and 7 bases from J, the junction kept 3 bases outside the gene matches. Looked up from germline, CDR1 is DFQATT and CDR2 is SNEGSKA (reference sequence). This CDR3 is CSAQGAGEKLFF. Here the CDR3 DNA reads TGCAGTGCTCAGGGGGCCGGTGAAAAACTGTTTTTT.

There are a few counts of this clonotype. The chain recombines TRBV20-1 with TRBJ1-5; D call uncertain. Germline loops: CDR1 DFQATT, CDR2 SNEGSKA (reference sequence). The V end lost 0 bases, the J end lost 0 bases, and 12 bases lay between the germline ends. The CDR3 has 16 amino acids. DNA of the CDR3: TGCAGTGCTAGAGATTTTCCCACAGCTAGCAATCAGCCCCAGCATTTT. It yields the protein CSARDFPTASNQPQHF.

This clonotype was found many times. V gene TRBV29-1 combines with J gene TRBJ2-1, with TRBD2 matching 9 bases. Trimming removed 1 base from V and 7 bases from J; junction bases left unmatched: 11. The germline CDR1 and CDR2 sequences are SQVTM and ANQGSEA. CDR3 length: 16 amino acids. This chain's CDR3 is CSVEGPLAGASNEQFF. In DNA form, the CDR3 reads TGCAGCGTTGAAGGCCCTTTAGCGGGAGCCTCTAATGAGCAGTTCTTC.

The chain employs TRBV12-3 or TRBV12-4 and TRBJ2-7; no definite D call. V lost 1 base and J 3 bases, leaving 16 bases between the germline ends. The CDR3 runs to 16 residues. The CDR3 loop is CASSLVGRIIFYEQYF. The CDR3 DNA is TGTGCCAGCAGTTTAGTCGGCCGGATCATATTCTACGAGCAGTACTTC.

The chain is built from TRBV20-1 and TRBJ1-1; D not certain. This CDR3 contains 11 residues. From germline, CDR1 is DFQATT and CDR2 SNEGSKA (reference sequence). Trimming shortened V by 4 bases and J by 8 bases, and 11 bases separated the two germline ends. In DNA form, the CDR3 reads TGCAGTGCTACCACCTTTGGGGAAGCTTTCTTT. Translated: CSATTFGEAFF.

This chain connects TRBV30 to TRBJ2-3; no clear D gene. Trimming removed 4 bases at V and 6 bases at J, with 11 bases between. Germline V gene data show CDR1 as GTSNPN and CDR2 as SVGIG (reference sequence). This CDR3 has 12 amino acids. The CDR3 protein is CAWIPLKDTQYF. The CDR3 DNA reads TGTGCCTGGATTCCTCTTAAGGATACGCAGTATTTT.

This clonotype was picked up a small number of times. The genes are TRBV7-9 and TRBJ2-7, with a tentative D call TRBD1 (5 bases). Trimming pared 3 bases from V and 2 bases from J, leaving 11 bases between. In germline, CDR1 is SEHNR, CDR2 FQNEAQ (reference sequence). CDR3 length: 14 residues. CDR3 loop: CASSFRQFPYEQYF. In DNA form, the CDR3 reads TGTGCCAGCAGCTTTCGACAGTTCCCCTACGAGCAGTACTTC.

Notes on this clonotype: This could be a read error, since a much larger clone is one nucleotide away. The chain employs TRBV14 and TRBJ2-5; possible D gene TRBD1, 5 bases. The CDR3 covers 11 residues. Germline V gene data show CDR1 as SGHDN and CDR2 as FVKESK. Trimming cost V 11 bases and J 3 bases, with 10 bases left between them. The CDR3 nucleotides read TGTGCCGGCGGACAAGAAGAGACCCAGTACTTC. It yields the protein CAGGQEETQYF.

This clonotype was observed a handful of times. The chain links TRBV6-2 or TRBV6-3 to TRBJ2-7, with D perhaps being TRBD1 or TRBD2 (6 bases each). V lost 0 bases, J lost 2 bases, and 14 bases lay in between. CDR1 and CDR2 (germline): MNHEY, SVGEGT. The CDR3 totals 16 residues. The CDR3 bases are TGTGCCAGCAGTTACTCGGGGGACACGGGGGCCTACGAGCAGTACTTC. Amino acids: CASSYSGDTGAYEQYF.

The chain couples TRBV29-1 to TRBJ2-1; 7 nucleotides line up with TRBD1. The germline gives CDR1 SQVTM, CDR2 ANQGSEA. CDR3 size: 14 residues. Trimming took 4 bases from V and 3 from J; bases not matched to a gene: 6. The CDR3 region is CSVARQGYYNEQFF. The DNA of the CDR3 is TGCAGCGTTGCCAGACAGGGTTACTACAATGAGCAGTTCTTC.

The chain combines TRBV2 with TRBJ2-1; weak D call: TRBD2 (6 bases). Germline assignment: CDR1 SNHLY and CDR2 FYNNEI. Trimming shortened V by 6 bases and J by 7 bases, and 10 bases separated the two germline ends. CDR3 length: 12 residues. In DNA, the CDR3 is TGTGCCAGCAGGGATAGCGGTAATGAGCAGTTCTTC. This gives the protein CASRDSGNEQFF.

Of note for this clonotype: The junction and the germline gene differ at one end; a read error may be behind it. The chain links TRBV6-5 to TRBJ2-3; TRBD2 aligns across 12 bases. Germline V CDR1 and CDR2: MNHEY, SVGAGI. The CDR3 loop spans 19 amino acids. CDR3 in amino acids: CASRYSMTSGRVGTDTQYF. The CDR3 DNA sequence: TGTGCCAGCAGATACTCGATGACTAGCGGGAGAGTGGGCACAGATACGCAGTATTTT.

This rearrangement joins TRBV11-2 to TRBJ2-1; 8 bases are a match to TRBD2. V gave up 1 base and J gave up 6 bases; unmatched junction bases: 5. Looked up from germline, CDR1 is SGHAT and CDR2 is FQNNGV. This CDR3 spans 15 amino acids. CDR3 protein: CASSLGGTSRNEQFF. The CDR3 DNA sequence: TGTGCCAGCAGCTTAGGAGGGACTAGTCGCAATGAGCAGTTCTTC.

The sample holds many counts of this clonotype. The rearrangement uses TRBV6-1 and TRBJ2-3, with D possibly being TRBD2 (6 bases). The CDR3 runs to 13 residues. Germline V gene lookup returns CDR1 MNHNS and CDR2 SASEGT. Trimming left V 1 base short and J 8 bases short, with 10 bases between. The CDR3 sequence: CASSEVGGGTQYF. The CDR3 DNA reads TGTGCCAGCAGTGAAGTGGGGGGAGGTACGCAGTATTTT.

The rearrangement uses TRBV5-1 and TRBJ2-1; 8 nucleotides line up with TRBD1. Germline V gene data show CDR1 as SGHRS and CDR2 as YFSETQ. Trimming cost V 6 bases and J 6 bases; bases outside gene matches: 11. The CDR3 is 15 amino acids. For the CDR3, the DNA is TGCGCCAGCAACCCCGGGACAGGAAGGGTCAATGAGCAGTTCTTC. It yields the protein CASNPGTGRVNEQFF.

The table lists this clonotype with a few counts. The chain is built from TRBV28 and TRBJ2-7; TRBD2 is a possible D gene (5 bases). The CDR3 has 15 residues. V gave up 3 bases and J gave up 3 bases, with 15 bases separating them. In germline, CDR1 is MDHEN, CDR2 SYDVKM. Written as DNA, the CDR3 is TGTGCCAGCAGTTTCCCCGGGAATGGGTACTACGAGCAGTACTTC. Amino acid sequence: CASSFPGNGYYEQYF.

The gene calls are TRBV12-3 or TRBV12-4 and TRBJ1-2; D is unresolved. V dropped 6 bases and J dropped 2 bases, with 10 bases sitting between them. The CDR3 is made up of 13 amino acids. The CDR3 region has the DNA TGTGCCAGCAGCCACGACGGAAACTATGGCTACACCTTC. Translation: CASSHDGNYGYTF.

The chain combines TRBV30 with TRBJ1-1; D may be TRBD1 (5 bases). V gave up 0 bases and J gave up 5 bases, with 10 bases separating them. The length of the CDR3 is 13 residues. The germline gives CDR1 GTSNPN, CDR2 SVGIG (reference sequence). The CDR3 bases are TGTGCCTGGAGTGTAAGCAGGGCAACTGAAGCTTTCTTT. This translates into CAWSVSRATEAFF.

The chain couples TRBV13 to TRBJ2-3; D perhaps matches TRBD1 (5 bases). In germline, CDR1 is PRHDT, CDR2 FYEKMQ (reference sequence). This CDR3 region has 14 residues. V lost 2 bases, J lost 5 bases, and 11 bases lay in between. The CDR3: CASSLLGAGDTQYF. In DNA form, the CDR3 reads TGTGCCAGCAGCTTACTAGGGGCTGGAGATACGCAGTATTTT.

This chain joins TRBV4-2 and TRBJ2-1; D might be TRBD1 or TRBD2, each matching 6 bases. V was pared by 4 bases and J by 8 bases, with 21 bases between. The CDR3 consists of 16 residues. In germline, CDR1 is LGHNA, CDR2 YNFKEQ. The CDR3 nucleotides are TGTGCCAGCAGCCCGATATCGGGGGCGGATGGGCATGAGCAGTTCTTC. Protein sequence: CASSPISGADGHEQFF.

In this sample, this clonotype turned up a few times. This chain's CDR3 is CASSLSGGAQETQYF. Here the CDR3 DNA reads TGTGCCAGCAGTTTATCTGGGGGGGCCCAAGAGACCCAGTACTTC. This chain uses TRBV28 with TRBJ2-5; a weak D match, TRBD2 (7 bases). This CDR3 spans 15 amino acids. Germline lookup yields CDR1 MDHEN and CDR2 SYDVKM. V was cut by 1 base and J by 1 base, with 10 bases left in between.

The CDR3 nucleotides read TGTGCCAGCAGTTTATTAGGGGCCGACTACGAGCAGTACTTC. Residues: CASSLLGADYEQYF. This chain connects TRBV27 to TRBJ2-7; a possible D gene is TRBD1 (5 bases). The CDR3 covers 14 residues. Looked up from germline, CDR1 is MNHEY and CDR2 is SMNVEV (reference sequence). The germline V and J ends were trimmed by 1 base and 3 bases, with 10 bases remaining between them.

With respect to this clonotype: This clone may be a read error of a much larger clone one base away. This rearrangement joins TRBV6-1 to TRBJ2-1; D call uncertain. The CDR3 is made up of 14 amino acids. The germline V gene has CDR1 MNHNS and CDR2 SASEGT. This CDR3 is CASSGDSRSGEQVF. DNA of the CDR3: TGTGCCAGCAGTGGCGACTCCAGGTCGGGTGAGCAGGTCTTC.

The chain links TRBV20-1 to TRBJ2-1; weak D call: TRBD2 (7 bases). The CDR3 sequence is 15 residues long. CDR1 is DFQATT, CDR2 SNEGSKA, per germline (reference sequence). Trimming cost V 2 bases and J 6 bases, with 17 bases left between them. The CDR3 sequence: CSARTSLGGANEQFF. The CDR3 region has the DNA TGCAGTGCTAGAACCTCCCTGGGGGGGGCCAATGAGCAGTTCTTC.

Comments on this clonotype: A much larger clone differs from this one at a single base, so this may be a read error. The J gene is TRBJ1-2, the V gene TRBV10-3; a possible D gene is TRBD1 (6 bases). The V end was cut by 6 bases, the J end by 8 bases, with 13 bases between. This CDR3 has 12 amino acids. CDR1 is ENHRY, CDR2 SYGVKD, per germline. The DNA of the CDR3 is TGTGCCATCAGGGGGGGCAGCTGGGGCTACACCTTC. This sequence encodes CAIRGGSWGYTF.